The entry below describes one T cell receptor (beta chain). Its antigen is unknown. No much larger clone is present one base from it, and per-base qualities are unavailable. This specimen belongs to a study of T cell responses to AZD1222 COVID-19 vaccine (dated by TCRdb to 2020 to 2022). About the study as a whole: AZD1222 recipients whose second dose came at about 4 weeks and those whose second dose came at about 12 weeks were combined into one group, since spike-specific TCR depth and breadth did not differ between the two schedules. Trial participants were enrolled by age into 18-55, 56-69 and 70-plus year subgroups, with around 140, 26 and 57 TCR-sequenced participants respectively. TCR sequencing was performed for some 250 trial participants, of whom around 200 were given two doses of AZD1222 and about 25 were given two doses of MenACWY control vaccine. Overall study outcomes, separate from this receptor: Conclusions about previously exposed vaccinees are limited because only six or seven AZD1222 recipients were SARS-CoV-2 seropositive at baseline. The vaccine-associated CD4 TCRs covered the entire spike protein, and the dominant responses fell in regions 160-218 and 743-854. Participants were mostly white British, with more females than males. The authors suggested clonal diversity may have been underestimated. Because no day 14 peak-response samples were available, the repertoires could be characterized only after the peak T cell response. In the small 56-69-year group, the increase in depth fell short of significance, most likely because of low power. Reportedly, close to half of the unique spike-specific TCRs recognized epitopes lying outside the regions that are mutated in the B.1.351 and B.1.1.7 variants. A significant rise in spike-specific TCR breadth and depth was observed after two AZD1222 doses relative to day 0 and relative to MenACWY recipients.

The CDR3 regions of human TCRbeta chains were analyzed by immunosequencing. In the paper's pipeline: Repertoire TCRs were matched against a reference library of SARS-CoV-2-specific TCRs generated with the MIRA antigen-specificity platform. Breadth was defined as the fraction of unique TCRs that were SARS-CoV-2-associated, and depth was defined as the fraction of total T cells that were SARS-CoV-2-associated. Using the MIRA data, every spike-specific TCR was mapped to the spike region that the TCR reacted to and assigned to either a CD4 or a CD8 class. Log10-transformed breadth and depth values were compared by one-way ANOVA with Sidak's multiple comparisons tests. Imported from immuneACCESS, the table was reduced by TCRdb to in-frame sequences with V and J called. These copies leave out some clones; in studies compared against another copy, an unresolved V gene accounts for under half, and the cause of the remainder is not known. V and J calls and clone size come straight from that table; D and trimming were deduced from the DNA. The sample profile shows about 100,000 clones; 85% to 90% of them were found once. The top ten hold 16% of the sample.

The time point label of this sample denotes: baseline before first vaccination. The vaccinee samples were drawn from two UK trials, COV001 and COV002, one of which was a single-blind randomized controlled phase 2/3 trial testing AZD1222 (ChAdOx1 nCoV-19) in healthy adults. For TCRbeta chain sequencing, PBMC samples from trial participants were taken at day 0 and at day 28 after the second dose. The source is an adult in good health. The sequenced sample was peripheral blood, obtained on day 0 of AZD1222 vaccination.

The base sequence is TGCGCCAGCAGCCAACCCGGGACAGGGGATGGCTACACCTTC. It specifies CASSQPGTGDGYTF. The rearrangement combines TRBV4-1 with TRBJ1-2, with 10 bases aligning to TRBD1. The germline V gene provides CDR1 MGHRA and CDR2 YSYEKL. From V the trimming removes 2 bases and from J it removes 6 bases, while the gene matches leave 3 bases of the junction unaccounted for. There are 14 amino acids in the CDR3, from cysteine to phenylalanine inclusive. The kept DNA is CDR3 alone, 42 bases in frame from the first base.